The 27 T cell receptor beta chains in this list originate from one sample, sequenced in a study of blood T cell repertoires in COVID-19. The assay was immunoSEQ multiplex PCR, and TCRdb's table has in-frame clones only and misses some. The data contain more than 120,000 clones, around 90% of them seen just once; the ten biggest clones take up around 1.5%. Sequencing used peripheral blood. The source is a human donor in a cohort sampled during active COVID-19.

This clone was seen just once. The chain combines TRBV5-1 with TRBJ1-2; 10 bases fit TRBD1. This CDR3 comprises 21 residues. With V trimmed by 4 bases and J by 4 bases, 25 bases remained unmatched. Germline CDR1 reads SGHRS; CDR2 reads YFSETQ. The DNA for the CDR3 is TGCGCCAGCAGCCACCCAACTGGGACAGGGGCAAAGTTGGGTCTAGCCTATGGCTACACCTTC. Its protein is CASSHPTGTGAKLGLAYGYTF.

The chain couples TRBV12-5 to TRBJ1-1; no firm D call. The CDR3 runs 18 residues. Germline V lookup: CDR1 LGHNT, CDR2 FRNRAP. Trimming cost V 0 bases and J 3 bases, with 20 bases left between them. The CDR3 region is CASGLVLGSGGLHTEAFF. The CDR3 bases are TGTGCTAGTGGTTTGGTACTCGGTTCTGGCGGACTTCACACTGAAGCTTTCTTT.

In nucleotides, the CDR3 is TGTGCCAGCAGTCCTCAGGGGAATGGGTTTAATTCACCCCTCCACTTT. Translation gives CASSPQGNGFNSPLHF. The J gene is TRBJ1-6, the V gene TRBV7-2, with D perhaps matching TRBD1 (6 bases). Trimming took 6 bases from V and 6 from J, leaving 18 bases between them. The CDR3 totals 16 residues. Looked up from germline, CDR1 is SGHTA and CDR2 is FQGNSA.

The rearrangement joins TRBV7-9 to TRBJ1-1; TRBD1 aligns across 7 bases. Germline V gene data show CDR1 as SEHNR and CDR2 as FQNEAQ (reference sequence). This CDR3 contains 14 residues. The junction had 0 bases not matched to a gene; V was cut back by 1 base and J by 1 base. The CDR3: CASSLGTGNTEAFF. The CDR3 region has the DNA TGTGCCAGCAGCTTAGGGACAGGGAACACTGAAGCTTTCTTT.

The sample holds one count of this clone. The chain combines TRBV19 with TRBJ2-4; D unresolved. CDR1 and CDR2 (germline): LNHDA, SQIVND (reference sequence). V was pared by 5 bases and J by 2 bases, with 16 bases between. The CDR3 is made up of 16 amino acids. The CDR3 nucleotides are TGTGCCAGTAGTTTTGGGCCCGGCGTGACCAAAAACATTCAGTACTTC. The encoded protein is CASSFGPGVTKNIQYF. The full variable domain, its missing parts supplied by reference TRBV19 and TRBJ2-4, is DGGITQSPKYLFRKEGQNVTLSCEQNLNHDAMYWYRQDPGQGLRLIYYSQIVNDFQKGDIAEGYSVSREKKESFPLTVTSAQKNPTAFYLCASSFGPGVTKNIQYFGAGTRLSVL.

The chain combines TRBV6-6 with TRBJ1-1; TRBD1 matches at 7 bases. Germline V gene lookup returns CDR1 MNHNY and CDR2 SVGAGI (reference sequence). Trimming removed 2 bases from V and 4 bases from J; junction bases left unmatched: 1. The CDR3 extends over 13 amino acids. The CDR3 sequence is CASSYRGPTEAFF. For the CDR3, the DNA is TGTGCCAGCAGTTACAGGGGGCCCACTGAAGCTTTCTTT.

The V gene is TRBV6-6, the J gene TRBJ1-1, with TRBD1 matching over 7 bases. The V gene's germline CDR1 is MNHNY and CDR2 SVGAGI (reference sequence). The length of the CDR3 is 16 residues. Trimming cost V 6 bases and J 0 bases; bases outside gene matches: 10. CDR3 nucleotide sequence: TGTGCCAGCAGCCACCGTAGGACAGGCCTGAACACTGAAGCTTTCTTT. It yields the protein CASSHRRTGLNTEAFF.

The chain's CDR3 is CASSQDGTGRTPLHF. The CDR3 DNA is TGCGCCAGCAGCCAAGATGGGACAGGGAGGACACCCCTCCACTTT. The chain recombines TRBV4-1 with TRBJ1-6; 9 bases are a match to TRBD1. This CDR3 contains 15 residues. The germline V gene encodes CDR1 MGHRA and CDR2 YSYEKL. V dropped 0 bases and J dropped 11; count of bases not matched to a gene: 5.

The chain is built from TRBV6-5 and TRBJ2-5; no definite D call. The CDR3 covers 15 residues. Germline V gene lookup returns CDR1 MNHEY and CDR2 SVGAGI. Between the trimmed V and J ends, which lost 6 bases and 0 bases, there was a span of 14 bases. CDR3 DNA sequence: TGTGCCAGCAGCCGAGGAAACTCGTACCAAGAGACCCAGTACTTC. This sequence encodes CASSRGNSYQETQYF.

The rearrangement links TRBV7-5 to TRBJ2-7; the table gives TRBD2 as D, unverified against the DNA. TRBV7-5 is termed a pseudogene. The CDR3 covers 15 residues. CDR3 in DNA: TGTGTCAGAAGTTGTTGTACGACGGGTTCCTACGAGCAGTACTTC. This encodes CVRSCCTTGSYEQYF.

The chain uses TRBV7-6 and TRBJ1-1; the match to TRBD1 covers 8 bases. The CDR3 is 16 amino acids. Trimming took 0 bases from V and 1 from J; bases not matched to a gene: 4. Germline V gives CDR1 SGHVS, CDR2 FNYEAQ. CDR3 amino acids: CASSLASTGGNTEAFF. The CDR3 DNA sequence: TGTGCCAGCAGCTTAGCTTCCACAGGGGGGAACACTGAAGCTTTCTTT.

This chain links TRBV25-1 with TRBJ1-4; 9 bases map to TRBD1. The germline V gene has CDR1 MGHDK and CDR2 SYGVNS. This CDR3 region has 15 residues. Germline trimming cut 8 bases from V and 0 bases from J; bases unmatched to any gene: 4. For the CDR3, the DNA is TGTGCCAGCGCCAGACAGGGGGCAACTAATGAAAAACTGTTTTTT. Its translation is CASARQGATNEKLFF.

The chain recombines TRBV27 with TRBJ1-4; D remains unclear. Per the germline V gene, CDR1 is MNHEY and CDR2 is SMNVEV (reference sequence). Deletions cut 3 bases from V and 8 bases from J, with 13 bases between. The CDR3 totals 14 residues. The CDR3 nucleotides are TGTGCCAGCAGTTTGGGTAGCCCGGGGGAAAAACTGTTTTTT. Its protein product is CASSLGSPGEKLFF. Full variable domain (missing parts from reference TRBV27 and TRBJ1-4): EAQVTQNPRYLITVTGKKLTVTCSQNMNHEYMSWYRQDPGLGLRQIYYSMNVEVTDKGDVPEGYKVSRKEKRNFPLILESPSPNQTSLYFCASSLGSPGEKLFFGSGTQLSVL.

The chain is built from TRBV6-1 and TRBJ1-1; the D gene is possibly TRBD1 (6 bases). Trimming left V 2 bases short and J 6 bases short, with 10 bases between. From germline, CDR1 is MNHNS and CDR2 SASEGT. This CDR3 contains 13 residues. DNA of the CDR3: TGTGCCAGCAGTGAACAGGGGAGAGCTGAAGCTTTCTTT. This sequence encodes CASSEQGRAEAFF.

The chain combines TRBV19 with TRBJ1-4, with D perhaps TRBD1 (6 bases). Trimming left V 3 bases short and J 6 bases short, with 11 bases between. The CDR3 runs to 14 residues. Germline CDR1 and CDR2: LNHDA and SQIVND (reference sequence). This CDR3 is CASSIRGGDEKLFF. The CDR3 DNA is TGTGCCAGTAGTATTCGAGGGGGGGATGAAAAACTGTTTTTT.

The genes are TRBV7-8 and TRBJ2-1; D remains ambiguous. V lost 5 bases, J lost 1 base, and 12 bases lay in between. Germline V gives CDR1 SGHVS, CDR2 FQNEAQ. The CDR3 loop spans 15 amino acids. CDR3 sequence reads: CASSPPIASYNEQFF. CDR3 DNA sequence: TGTGCCAGCAGCCCTCCTATAGCATCCTACAATGAGCAGTTCTTC.

CDR3: CASSLQGAGVSYEQYF. Written as DNA, the CDR3 is TGTGCCAGCTCCCTCCAAGGAGCGGGGGTCTCATACGAGCAGTACTTC. The chain has TRBV18 and TRBJ2-7, with TRBD2 matching 8 bases. The CDR3 loop spans 16 amino acids. The J segment lost 4 bases and the V segment lost 6 bases, leaving 14 bases of the junction unmatched. The germline gives CDR1 KGHSH, CDR2 LQKENI.

The chain is built from TRBV7-6 and TRBJ2-1, with 13 bases fitting TRBD2. CDR1 is SGHVS, CDR2 FNYEAQ, per germline. This CDR3 contains 17 residues. V was clipped by 4 bases and J by 0 bases; unmatched bases: 3. The CDR3 coding sequence is TGTGCCAGCAGCTGGACTAGCGGGGGCTACTCCTACAATGAGCAGTTCTTC. As protein: CASSWTSGGYSYNEQFF.

V usage is TRBV10-3 and J usage is TRBJ1-3; perhaps TRBD1 as D (6 bases). Deletions cut 4 bases from V and 4 bases from J, with 8 bases between. The CDR3 spans 13 residues. Germline V gene lookup returns CDR1 ENHRY and CDR2 SYGVKD. The CDR3 coding sequence is TGTGCCATCAGTGCGGACAGCGGAAACACCATATATTTT. It encodes CAISADSGNTIYF.

This chain connects TRBV9 to TRBJ1-5; 10 bases are shared with TRBD1. Trimming took 5 bases from V and 2 from J; bases not matched to a gene: 4. This CDR3 has 15 amino acids. Germline V CDR1 and CDR2: SGDLS, YYNGEE. The CDR3 region has the DNA TGTGCCAGCAGAGACAGGGGGCCAGGCAATCAGCCCCAGCATTTT. It yields the protein CASRDRGPGNQPQHF.

This chain connects TRBV25-1 to TRBJ1-2; D is undetermined. Germline-derived CDR1 and CDR2 are MGHDK and SYGVNS. Trimming cost V 4 bases and J 2 bases, with 11 bases left between them. The CDR3 spans 14 residues. The CDR3 here is CASSGLPRNYGYTF. The DNA for the CDR3 is TGTGCCAGCAGTGGCCTTCCACGGAACTATGGCTACACCTTC.

This sequence joins TRBV6-5 and TRBJ1-2; D uncertain. V lost 7 bases and J lost 8, with 11 bases in between. This CDR3 region has 11 residues. Germline V gene sequence: CDR1 MNHEY, CDR2 SVGAGI. The chain's CDR3 is CASNPPRGYTF. CDR3 DNA sequence: TGTGCCAGCAACCCCCCCCGGGGCTACACCTTC.

The chain combines TRBV19 with TRBJ2-1, with 8 positions matching TRBD2. The CDR3 runs to 14 residues. Trimming took 5 bases from V and 9 from J; bases not matched to a gene: 9. Germline V gives CDR1 LNHDA, CDR2 SQIVND (reference sequence). CDR3 sequence: CASSRTGGPGEQFF. The CDR3 coding sequence is TGTGCCAGTAGTCGTACGGGGGGGCCGGGTGAGCAGTTCTTC.

The chain is built from TRBV27 and TRBJ2-1; 10 positions match TRBD2. The CDR3 spans 15 residues. V lost 7 bases, J lost 2 bases, and 5 bases stayed unmatched. From germline, CDR1 is MNHEY and CDR2 SMNVEV (reference sequence). CDR3 DNA: TGTGCCAGCAAAAAAGCGGGGGGGCCCTACAATGAGCAGTTCTTC. Translated: CASKKAGGPYNEQFF.

The genes are TRBV11-2 and TRBJ2-7; possible D gene TRBD1, 6 bases. The CDR3 is 13 amino acids. Per the germline V gene, CDR1 is SGHAT and CDR2 is FQNNGV. Trimming took 5 bases from V and 2 from J, leaving 10 bases between them. CDR3 protein: CASSRGQTYEQYF. DNA for the CDR3: TGTGCCAGCAGCCGCGGACAGACCTACGAGCAGTACTTC.

This chain connects TRBV12-3 or TRBV12-4 to TRBJ1-1, with D unclear. V lost 4 bases and J lost 1, with 7 bases in between. The CDR3 is 13 residues long. The CDR3 loop is CASSSWQNTEAFF. The CDR3 DNA follows: TGTGCCAGCAGTTCCTGGCAGAACACTGAAGCTTTCTTT.

The V gene is TRBV5-6, the J gene TRBJ1-2, with 12 positions matching TRBD1. The junction had 5 bases not matched to a gene; V was cut back by 1 base and J by 4 bases. Germline CDR1 and CDR2: SGHDT and YYEEEE. The CDR3 runs to 16 residues. The CDR3 region has the DNA TGTGCCAGCAGCTTGTTTGGGACAGGGGGCGGCTATGGCTACACCTTC. It codes for CASSLFGTGGGYGYTF.